Described below is a single T cell receptor (beta chain) sequence and its context. As yet, its antigen is unknown. The data are from a study of T cell responses to AZD1222 COVID-19 vaccine. Looked up from germline, CDR1 is MNHEY and CDR2 is SMNVEV (reference sequence). This CDR3 contains 15 residues. The trim removed 3 bases at V and 4 bases at J, leaving 5 bases unmatched. Method: immunoSEQ multiplex PCR; TCRdb's copy keeps in-frame clones and lacks some. The sample lists 150,000 to 200,000 clones, approximately 94% seen once, with 9.2% in the top ten. General observations from the study: Spike-specific TCR breadth and depth were elevated following two AZD1222 doses.

The sample here was peripheral blood, taken on day 0 of AZD1222 vaccination. This TCR derives from an adult in good health. The chain links TRBV27 to TRBJ2-1; TRBD2 aligns across 8 bases. The CDR3 nucleotides read TGTGCCAGCAGTTTGAGAAGCGGGAGTTACAATGAGCAGTTCTTC. This sequence encodes CASSLRSGSYNEQFF.